The text below deals with one TCR beta chain. Repertoires were generated with immunoSEQ multiplex PCR, while TCRdb's copy carries only in-frame clones and drops some. The data contain 100,000 or so clones, 70% to 90% of them singletons. The data were taken from a study of T cell responses to AZD1222 COVID-19 vaccine. The origin of this receptor is an adult who received the AZD1222 COVID-19 vaccine. Sequencing was performed on peripheral blood, taken 28 days after the second AZD1222 dose.

For the CDR3, the DNA is TGCGCCAGCAGCTTGACAGGGATGGATCCCTACGAGCAGTACTTC. Translation: CASSLTGMDPYEQYF. The chain carries TRBV5-1 and TRBJ2-7, with TRBD1 as a possible D gene (6 bases). Germline V gene data show CDR1 as SGHRS and CDR2 as YFSETQ. V was trimmed by 1 base and J by 2 bases, leaving 13 bases between them. The CDR3 is 15 amino acids.